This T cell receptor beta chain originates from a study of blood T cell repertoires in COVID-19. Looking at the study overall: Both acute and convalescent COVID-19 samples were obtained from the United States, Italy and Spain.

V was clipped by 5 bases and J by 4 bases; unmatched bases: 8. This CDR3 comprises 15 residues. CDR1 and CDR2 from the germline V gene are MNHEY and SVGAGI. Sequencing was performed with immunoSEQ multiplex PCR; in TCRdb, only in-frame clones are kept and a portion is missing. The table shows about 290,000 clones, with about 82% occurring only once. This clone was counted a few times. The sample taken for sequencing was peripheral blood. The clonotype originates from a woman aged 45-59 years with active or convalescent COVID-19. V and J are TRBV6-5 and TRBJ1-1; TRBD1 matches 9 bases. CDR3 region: CASSTTGGEVTEAFF. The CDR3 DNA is TGTGCCAGCAGTACTACAGGGGGCGAGGTCACTGAAGCTTTCTTT.